The rows below give T cell receptor beta chains drawn from one sample of a study of read filtering for tumor transcriptome and immune sequencing. TCRdb fed the reads into MiXCR, producing one record per CDR3 protein. This table holds almost 40,000 distinct CDR3 sequences, around 15% found once. Sequences were obtained from a population of CD138-negative cells sorted from bone marrow. These receptors came from a donor older than 35 with multiple myeloma. Both conserved end residues are part of each CDR3. Each record gives: D gene, clone size, J gene, CDR3 length, V gene, CDR3 protein, CDR3 DNA. A D gene is named only where the DNA matches it firmly. Clone size is shown for a subset of rows, as once, few, many or a class of expanded clone.

>TRBD1|many|TRBJ1-2|17|TRBV7-2
CASSLGTGAFANYGYTF
TGTGCCAGCAGCTTAGGGACAGGGGCCTTTGCTAACTATGGCTACACCTTC
>TRBD2|many|TRBJ2-1|16|TRBV7-9
CASSLGTSGGQNEQFF
TGTGCCAGCAGCTTAGGGACTAGCGGGGGGCAGAATGAGCAGTTCTTC
>.|many|TRBJ2-1|17|TRBV7-8
CASSLVPPLSSYNEQFF
TGTGCCAGCAGCTTAGTGCCACCACTTAGCTCCTACAATGAGCAGTTCTTC
>.|many|TRBJ1-2|13|TRBV2
CASRKDGDYGYTF
TGTGCCAGCAGGAAGGACGGAGACTATGGCTACACCTTC
>.|many|TRBJ1-1|12|TRBV12-5
CASGLDRSEAFF
TGTGCTAGTGGTTTGGACCGATCTGAAGCTTTCTTT
>.|many|TRBJ2-7|14|TRBV18
CASSPMIRGDEQYF
TGTGCCAGCTCACCAATGATCAGGGGTGACGAGCAGTACTTC
>.|many|TRBJ1-1|13|TRBV7-9
CASSPAIDTEAFF
TGTGCCAGCAGCCCCGCCATTGACACTGAAGCTTTCTTT
>TRBD1|many|TRBJ1-5|15|TRBV7-2
CASSVDRGLGQPQHF
TGTGCCAGCAGCGTCGACAGGGGGCTGGGGCAGCCCCAGCATTTT
>TRBD1|many|TRBJ2-5|19|TRBV25-1
CASSERIFGGTGAEQTQYF
TGTGCCAGCAGTGAACGTATCTTCGGAGGGACAGGGGCCGAGCAGACCCAGTACTTC
>TRBD1|many|TRBJ1-1|18|TRBV20-1
CSARVGTGVMRANTEAFF
TGCAGTGCTAGAGTCGGGACAGGGGTAATGAGAGCGAACACTGAAGCTTTCTTT
>.|many|TRBJ1-1|15|TRBV20-1
CSAMRGYLINTEAFF
TGCAGTGCTATGCGTGGCTATCTGATAAACACTGAAGCTTTCTTT
>.|many|TRBJ1-2|13|TRBV5-6
CASSLSQGRGYTF
TGTGCCAGCAGCTTGAGTCAGGGGCGCGGCTACACCTTC
>.|many|TRBJ1-1|13|TRBV28
CASSLVPRAEAFF
TGTGCCAGCAGTTTGGTACCGAGGGCTGAAGCTTTCTTT
>TRBD1|many|TRBJ2-7|13|TRBV7-9
CASSIGTGYEQYF
TGTGCCAGCAGCATTGGGACAGGCTACGAGCAGTACTTC
>TRBD2|few|TRBJ2-3|15|TRBV2
CASSEPRGITDTQYF
TGTGCCAGCAGTGAACCGCGGGGGATCACAGATACGCAGTATTTT
>.|.|TRBJ2-2|14|TRBV3-1
CASQSGTNTGELFF
TGTGCCAGCCAAAGTGGGACGAACACCGGGGAGCTGTTTTTT
>.|.|TRBJ1-1|11|TRBV20-1
CSAILSTEAFF
TGCAGTGCCATACTGAGCACCGAAGCTTTCTTT
>.|many|TRBJ2-1|15|TRBV6-2/TRBV6-3
CASRETVYSYNEQFF
TGTGCCAGCAGAGAGACAGTTTATTCCTACAATGAGCAGTTCTTC
>.|.|TRBJ2-1|15|TRBV14
CASSQAGDRKNEQFF
TGTGCCAGCAGCCAAGCAGGGGATAGGAAAAATGAGCAGTTCTTC
>.|.|TRBJ2-7|12|TRBV7-2
CASSLSGYEQYF
TGTGCCAGCAGCTTAAGCGGTTACGAGCAGTACTTC
>TRBD1|many|TRBJ2-4|18|TRBV4-1
CASSHPPRTGTAKNIQYF
TGCGCCAGCAGCCACCCTCCGAGGACAGGGACGGCCAAAAACATTCAGTACTTC
>TRBD2|many|TRBJ2-1|14|TRBV28
CASRAGGPYNEQFF
TGTGCCAGCCGGGCGGGGGGCCCCTACAATGAGCAGTTCTTC
>.|.|TRBJ2-3|16|TRBV5-4
CASSLWGTGAEGTQYF
TGTGCCAGCAGCCTATGGGGGACCGGCGCGGAGGGTACGCAGTATTTT
>.|many|TRBJ2-7|13|TRBV29-1
CSVHLDVPYEQYF
TGCAGCGTCCATTTAGACGTCCCCTACGAGCAGTACTTC
>.|many|TRBJ1-2|14|TRBV20-1
CSARDPGEGYGYTF
TGCAGTGCTAGAGATCCGGGGGAGGGATATGGCTACACCTTC
>.|many|TRBJ2-1|15|TRBV20-1
CSAVIRGTAPLGQFF
TGCAGTGCCGTCATTCGAGGAACAGCACCTTTAGGGCAGTTCTTC
>TRBD2|many|TRBJ2-2|19|TRBV9
CASSAPGLAGGTNTGELFF
TGTGCCAGCAGCGCCCCAGGACTAGCGGGGGGCACGAACACCGGGGAGCTGTTTTTT
>.|many|TRBJ2-1|13|TRBV29-1
CSVGWSTRTEQFF
TGCAGCGTTGGATGGTCCACTAGGACTGAGCAGTTCTTC
>TRBD1|many|TRBJ2-2|14|TRBV12-3/TRBV12-4
CASSFGQGARELFF
TGTGCCAGCAGTTTTGGGCAGGGGGCGAGGGAGCTGTTTTTT
>.|few|TRBJ1-2|15|TRBV27
CASSSTTWGSYGYAF
TGTGCCAGCAGCTCAACGACTTGGGGTAGCTATGGCTACGCCTTC
>.|many|TRBJ1-2|12|TRBV6-4
CASSNTGYGYTF
TGTGCCAGCAGCAACACTGGCTATGGCTACACCTTC